A selection of T cell receptor beta chains follows, all from one sample in a study of cytomegalovirus exposure and HLA in healthy donors. The protocol was immunoSEQ multiplex PCR, while the TCRdb copy is restricted to in-frame clones and leaves out a portion. Among roughly 110,000 clones listed, over 70% were seen once. Specimen: PBMCs. The source is a female donor in good health and CMV-seronegative. The CDR3 runs from the conserved cysteine through the conserved F or W. The D gene is left open where the match is weak. The size entry is marked missing in some rows and otherwise reads once, few, many or a size class.

>TRBJ2-1|TRBV12-5|NA|NA
TGTGCTAGTGGGCGATGGTATGAGCAGTTCTTC
CASGRWYEQFF
>TRBJ2-7|TRBV7-9|TRBD2|NA
TGTGCCAGCAGCCGGAGCGGGAGGATTAACGAGCAGTACTTC
CASSRSGRINEQYF
>TRBJ2-7|TRBV28|TRBD1|NA
TGTGCCAGCACCCCGCCCGGGGCAGGGGGTATGGACGAGCAGTACTTC
CASTPPGAGGMDEQYF
>TRBJ2-3|TRBV7-3|TRBD2|NA
TGTGCCAGCAGTCCCCGGACTAGCGGGAGGAGGGTAGATACGCAGTATTTT
CASSPRTSGRRVDTQYF
>TRBJ2-2|TRBV14|NA|NA
TGTGCCAGCAGCCAAGGAAGGGGCGCCGGGGAGCTGTTTTTT
CASSQGRGAGELFF
>TRBJ2-5|TRBV19|TRBD1|few
TGTGCCAGTAGTATGTCGGAAAACAGGGGGAAGACCCAGTACTTC
CASSMSENRGKTQYF
>TRBJ2-7|TRBV6-5|TRBD2|NA
TGTGCCAGCAGTACCCGGGGGGGGAGCTCCTACGAGCAGTACTTC
CASSTRGGSSYEQYF
>TRBJ1-2|TRBV10-3|NA|NA
TGTGCCATCAGTGTCGAGGACACTAACTATGGCTACACCTTC
CAISVEDTNYGYTF
>TRBJ2-2|TRBV7-9|TRBD2|NA
TGTGCCAGCATGGGCGGGAGTGGGTACACCGGGGAGCTGTTTTTT
CASMGGSGYTGELFF
>TRBJ1-1|TRBV5-1|NA|NA
TGCGCCAGCAGCTCGGGGGTTGGGCACACTGAAGCTTTCTTT
CASSSGVGHTEAFF
>TRBJ1-2|TRBV28|NA|NA
TGTGCCAGCACGCTAACAGGAGTCTATGGCTACACCTTC
CASTLTGVYGYTF
>TRBJ2-5|TRBV11-3|NA|NA
TGTGCCAGCAGCTCGGCTAGCGCGGTAGCGTCCCAGTACTTC
CASSSASAVASQYF
>TRBJ1-2|TRBV27|TRBD1|NA
TGTGCCAGCAGTTTAAGGCAGGGGGCGAATGGCTACACCTTC
CASSLRQGANGYTF
>TRBJ1-2|TRBV19|NA|NA
TGTGCCAGCCGGTCTACAGCTAACTATGGCTACACCTTC
CASRSTANYGYTF
>TRBJ2-1|TRBV30|TRBD1|NA
TGTGCCTGGGCGACAGGGGGCCGGCAGTTCTTC
CAWATGGRQFF
>TRBJ2-3|TRBV7-2|NA|NA
TGTGCCAGCAGCCCCCTGACAGCCAGCACAGATACGCAGTATTTT
CASSPLTASTDTQYF
>TRBJ1-2|TRBV28|NA|few
TGTGCCAGCAGTTTCCATTCTCTAGGAGAGAGTGCTAACTATGGCTACACCTTC
CASSFHSLGESANYGYTF
>TRBJ2-2|TRBV28|TRBD2|NA
TGTGCCAGCAGTTTTTGGGGAACCTCTGGTGGAGCGGGAGGCAGAACCGGGGAGCTGTTTTTT
CASSFWGTSGGAGGRTGELFF
>TRBJ2-5|TRBV9|TRBD2|NA
TGTGCCAGCAGCGAGGGACTAGCGGGAGAGACCCAGTACTTC
CASSEGLAGETQYF
>TRBJ2-7|TRBV28|TRBD1|once
TGTGCCAGCACCCTGGGGACAGGGGGCTACGAGCAGTACTTC
CASTLGTGGYEQYF
>TRBJ1-4|TRBV7-9|NA|NA
TGTGCCAGCAGCTTTGGCGGGGAAAAACTGTTTTTT
CASSFGGEKLFF
>TRBJ2-1|TRBV7-3|TRBD2|NA
TGTGCCAGCAGCTTAAACGGGAGGGCCACTGAGCAGTTCTTC
CASSLNGRATEQFF